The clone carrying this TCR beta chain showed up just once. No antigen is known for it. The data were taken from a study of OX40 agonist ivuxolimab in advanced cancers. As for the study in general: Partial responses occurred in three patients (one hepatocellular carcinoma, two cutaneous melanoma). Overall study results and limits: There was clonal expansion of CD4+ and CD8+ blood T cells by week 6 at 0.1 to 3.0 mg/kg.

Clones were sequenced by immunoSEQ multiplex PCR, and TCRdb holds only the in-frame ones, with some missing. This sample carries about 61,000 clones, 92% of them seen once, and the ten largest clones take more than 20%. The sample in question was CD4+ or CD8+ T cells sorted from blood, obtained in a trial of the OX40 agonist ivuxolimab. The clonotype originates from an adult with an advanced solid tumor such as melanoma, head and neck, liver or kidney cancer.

The CDR3 reads CASSSGGNYNEQFF. Here the CDR3 DNA reads TGTGCCAGCAGTTCAGGGGGAAACTACAATGAGCAGTTCTTC. The chain combines TRBV28 with TRBJ2-1; 7 positions match TRBD1. After removal of 4 bases from V and 3 bases from J, the junction contained 3 bases not matched to a gene. The CDR3 loop spans 14 amino acids. Germline assignment: CDR1 MDHEN and CDR2 SYDVKM.